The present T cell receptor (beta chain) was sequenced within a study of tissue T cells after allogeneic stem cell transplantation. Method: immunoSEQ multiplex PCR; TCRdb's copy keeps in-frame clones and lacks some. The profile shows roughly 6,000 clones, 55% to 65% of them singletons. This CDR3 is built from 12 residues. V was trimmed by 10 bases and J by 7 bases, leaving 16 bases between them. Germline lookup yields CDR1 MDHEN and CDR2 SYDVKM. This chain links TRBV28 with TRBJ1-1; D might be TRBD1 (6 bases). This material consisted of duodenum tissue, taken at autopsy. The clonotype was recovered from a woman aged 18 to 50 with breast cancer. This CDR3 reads CATRVGAIEAFF. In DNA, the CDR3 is TGTGCCACCAGAGTGGGGGCGATTGAAGCTTTCTTT.